A single sample gave rise to the 14 T cell receptor beta chains below, sequenced in a study of T cell repertoires in cytomegalovirus infection. TCRdb recomputed calls from the reads with MiXCR, one row per CDR3 protein. The sample has more than 500,000 distinct CDR3 sequences; 16% are singletons. The specimen sequenced was CD8+ T cells from PBMCs. These receptors all stem from a human donor in good health (CMV status not recorded). Some clones in this sample may be carry-over from other donors' samples.

The rearrangement uses TRBV18 and TRBJ2-5; 7 bases line up with TRBD2. Germline V gives CDR1 KGHSH, CDR2 LQKENI. The V and J ends lost 2 bases and 3 bases, in that order; junction bases with no gene match: 3. The CDR3 has 14 amino acids. CDR3 sequence reads: CASSPWGGEETQYF. CDR3 in DNA: TGTGCCAGCTCACCATGGGGGGGTGAAGAGACCCAGTACTTC.

This clonotype was picked up a small number of times. The chain uses TRBV12-5 and TRBJ2-7, with D tentatively TRBD2 (6 bases). V lost 1 base and J lost 5, with 12 bases in between. Germline values: CDR1 LGHNT, CDR2 FRNRAP. The CDR3 has 14 amino acids. The CDR3 DNA reads as TGTGCTAGTGGTTTGGAGGCCTGGGGGGACGAGCAGTACTTC. Residues: CASGLEAWGDEQYF.

The sample holds a few counts of this clonotype. The J gene is TRBJ2-1, the V gene TRBV20-1; 9 positions agree with TRBD1. Germline trimming cut 6 bases from V and 0 bases from J; bases unmatched to any gene: 12. CDR1 is DFQATT, CDR2 SNEGSKA, per germline (reference sequence). CDR3 length: 17 amino acids. The CDR3 loop is CSAPQGAVVSSYNEQFF. CDR3 bases: TGCAGTGCACCACAGGGGGCCGTCGTGAGCTCCTACAATGAGCAGTTCTTC.

This rearrangement joins TRBV27 to TRBJ2-7; perhaps TRBD1 as D (5 bases). The CDR3 spans 14 residues. Germline CDR1 MNHEY, CDR2 SMNVEV (reference sequence). Trimming left V 4 bases short and J 1 base short, with 11 bases between. CDR3 region: CASSYGAGSYEQYF. CDR3 sequence (DNA): TGTGCCAGCAGTTATGGGGCAGGGTCCTACGAGCAGTACTTC.

In its sample, this clonotype was seen many times. The chain has TRBV28 and TRBJ2-7, with D perhaps matching TRBD2 (6 bases). The CDR3 is 16 amino acids. The germline V gene has CDR1 MDHEN and CDR2 SYDVKM. Trimming left V 5 bases short and J 0 bases short, with 17 bases between. CDR3 sequence (DNA): TGTGCCAGCAGTCTTCCCCCCGGCGGGGTCTCCTACGAGCAGTACTTC. It codes for CASSLPPGGVSYEQYF. Combining the CDR3 with reference TRBV28 and TRBJ2-7 gives the whole variable domain DVKVTQSSRYLVKRTGEKVFLECVQDMDHENMFWYRQDPGLGLRLIYFSYDVKMKEKGDIPEGYSVSREKKERFSLILESASTNQTSMYLCASSLPPGGVSYEQYFGPGTRLTVT.

In this sample, this clonotype turned up many times. The chain's CDR3 is CASSINRGANEQFF. CDR3 in DNA: TGTGCCAGCAGTATTAACAGGGGTGCGAATGAGCAGTTCTTC. The chain is built from TRBV27 and TRBJ2-1; 7 nucleotides match TRBD1. This CDR3 has 14 amino acids. The germline V gene encodes CDR1 MNHEY and CDR2 SMNVEV (reference sequence). Trimming cost V 5 bases and J 7 bases; bases outside gene matches: 8.

For this clonotype: A much larger clone sits a single nucleotide away, making a read error possible. V is TRBV7-9 and J is TRBJ1-5, with D hard to call. The CDR3 runs 13 residues. CDR1 and CDR2 from the germline V gene are SEHNR and FQNEAQ (reference sequence). CDR3 DNA sequence: TGTGCCAGCGGCTTAGCCCGGGGAAAGCCCCAGCATTTT. It specifies CASGLARGKPQHF.

This clonotype was detected many times. This chain connects TRBV6-2 or TRBV6-3 to TRBJ2-1, with 9 bases lining up with TRBD1. CDR1 and CDR2 from the germline V gene are MNHEY and SVGEGT. The CDR3 is 15 amino acids. J gave up 7 bases and V 4 bases, and 8 bases lay outside the gene matches. As DNA, the CDR3 is TGTGCCAGCAGTTCCAGACAGGGGGTAAGGAATGAGCAGTTCTTC. Protein sequence: CASSSRQGVRNEQFF.

The sample holds a few counts of this clonotype. This sequence joins TRBV4-2 and TRBJ2-3; 9 bases are shared with TRBD2. Trimming cost V 1 base and J 0 bases; bases outside gene matches: 2. CDR3 length: 16 amino acids. Germline V CDR1 and CDR2: LGHNA, YNFKEQ. Here the CDR3 reads CASSQAGTSSTDTQYF. CDR3 DNA: TGTGCCAGCAGCCAAGCCGGGACTAGCAGCACAGATACGCAGTATTTT.

This clonotype was detected a few times. This sequence joins TRBV7-4 and TRBJ2-1, with 7 bases aligning to TRBD1. Trimming took 0 bases from V and 6 from J; bases not matched to a gene: 5. CDR3 length: 15 residues. Germline V gene sequence: CDR1 SGHVT, CDR2 SQSDAQ. CDR3 sequence (DNA): TGTGCCAGCAGCTTAGCGCGGGCAGGGGGCAATGAGCAGTTCTTC. This sequence encodes CASSLARAGGNEQFF.

This clonotype was seen ten or more times. The V call is TRBV11-2, the J call TRBJ2-5; 12 bases align to TRBD1. The junction had 11 bases not matched to a gene; V was cut back by 4 bases and J by 5 bases. Germline CDR1 reads SGHAT; CDR2 reads FQNNGV. The CDR3 sequence is 17 residues long. The DNA of the CDR3 is TGTGCCAGCAGCTCTACCCCGGGACAGGGGGCTTCGGAGACCCAGTACTTC. This translates into CASSSTPGQGASETQYF.

The chain has TRBV29-1 and TRBJ1-2; D uncertain. V lost 3 bases and J lost 6, with 8 bases in between. The V gene's germline CDR1 is SQVTM and CDR2 ANQGSEA. There are 11 residues in the CDR3. CDR3 coding DNA: TGCAGCGTTGACGGGAGGAATGGCTACACCTTC. It codes for CSVDGRNGYTF.

The rearrangement links TRBV27 to TRBJ1-6; 7 bases are shared with TRBD1. Per germline, CDR1 MNHEY and CDR2 SMNVEV (reference sequence). Germline trimming cut 3 bases from V and 9 bases from J; bases unmatched to any gene: 5. The CDR3 length is 14 residues. CDR3 protein: CASSFNRGGSPLHF. The CDR3 nucleotides are TGTGCCAGCAGTTTCAACAGGGGAGGTTCACCCCTCCACTTT.

Ten or more counts support this clonotype. The chain has TRBV4-2 and TRBJ2-1; a weak D match, TRBD2 (6 bases). Germline V lookup: CDR1 LGHNA, CDR2 YNFKEQ. CDR3 length: 15 residues. V lost 1 base to trimming and J lost 5 bases, with 12 bases between them. The CDR3 spells CASSQGWPGDNEQFF. CDR3 bases: TGTGCCAGCAGCCAAGGATGGCCGGGGGACAATGAGCAGTTCTTC.